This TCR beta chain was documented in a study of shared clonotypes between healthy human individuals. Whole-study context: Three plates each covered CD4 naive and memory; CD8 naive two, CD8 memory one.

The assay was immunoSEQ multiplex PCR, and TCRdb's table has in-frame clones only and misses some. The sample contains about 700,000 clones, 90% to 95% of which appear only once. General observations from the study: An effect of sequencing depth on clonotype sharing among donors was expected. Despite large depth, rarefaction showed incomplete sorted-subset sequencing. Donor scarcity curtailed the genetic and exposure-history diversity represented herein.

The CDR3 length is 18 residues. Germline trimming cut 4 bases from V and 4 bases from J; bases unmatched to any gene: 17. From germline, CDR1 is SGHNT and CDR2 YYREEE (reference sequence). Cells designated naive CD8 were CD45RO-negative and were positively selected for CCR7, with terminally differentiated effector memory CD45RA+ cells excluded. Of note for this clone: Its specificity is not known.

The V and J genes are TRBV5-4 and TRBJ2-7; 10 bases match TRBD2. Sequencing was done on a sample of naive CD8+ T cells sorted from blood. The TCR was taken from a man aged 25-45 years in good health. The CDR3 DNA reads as TGTGCCAGCAGCAACGACCTAATTACTAGCGGGATTCTGTACGAGCAGTACTTC. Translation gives CASSNDLITSGILYEQYF.